Following are 5 T cell receptor beta chains from one sample sequenced in a study of blood T cell repertoires in COVID-19. The table came from immunoSEQ multiplex PCR; TCRdb's copy has only in-frame clones and leaves some out. The repertoire holds some 200,000 clones, with 84% as singletons. Sequences were obtained from peripheral blood. The receptors were sampled from a woman aged 70-85 years with COVID-19, enrolled during active disease.

This clone has just a few counts. At the DNA level, this CDR3 is encoded by other sequences in the same sample as well. The CDR3 DNA sequence: TGCGCCAGCAGCGGACTAGCGGGGGGCGGGGGCAAAAACATTCAGTACTTC. Amino acid sequence: CASSGLAGGGGKNIQYF. The rearrangement joins TRBV5-1 to TRBJ2-4; 14 bases fit TRBD2. This CDR3 spans 17 amino acids. The V segment lost 4 bases and the J segment 3 bases; nucleotides outside the gene matches: 6. Germline-derived CDR1 and CDR2 are SGHRS and YFSETQ. The full variable domain, rest sourced from reference TRBV5-1 and TRBJ2-4, is KAGVTQTPRYLIKTRGQQVTLSCSPISGHRSVSWYQQTPGQGLQFLFEYFSETQRNKGNFPGRFSGRQFSNSRSEMNVSTLELGDSALYLCASSGLAGGGGKNIQYFGAGTRLSVL.

This clone showed up just once. The genes are TRBV11-3 and TRBJ1-1, with a tentative D call TRBD1 (5 bases). Deletions cut 5 bases from V and 0 bases from J, with 10 bases between. The germline V gene encodes CDR1 SGHNT and CDR2 YENEEA. The CDR3 is made up of 14 amino acids. The CDR3 DNA is TGTGCCAGCAGCGCGGGACCGTTGAACACTGAAGCTTTCTTT. Translating it yields CASSAGPLNTEAFF.

This clone was seen once. The J gene is TRBJ1-5, the V gene TRBV19; D is unresolved. The germline V gene encodes CDR1 LNHDA and CDR2 SQIVND (reference sequence). The CDR3 has 15 residues. Trimming shortened V by 3 bases and J by 0 bases, and 9 bases separated the two germline ends. Here the CDR3 reads CASSIQEYSNQPQHF. In DNA, the CDR3 is TGTGCCAGTAGTATCCAGGAATATAGCAATCAGCCCCAGCATTTT.

This clone was counted once. This chain connects TRBV19 to TRBJ2-3; 8 nucleotides line up with TRBD1. The CDR3 is 15 residues long. From germline, CDR1 is LNHDA and CDR2 SQIVND (reference sequence). V was pared by 5 bases and J by 0 bases, with 4 bases of the junction left unmatched. CDR3 amino acids: CASSLTGASTDTQYF. CDR3 coding DNA: TGTGCCAGTAGTCTGACAGGGGCCAGCACAGATACGCAGTATTTT.

The CDR3 DNA follows: TGTGCCAGCAGCAAAAGACAGGGGGCATCGGGGGAGCTGTTTTTT. This gives the protein CASSKRQGASGELFF. The J gene is TRBJ2-2, the V gene TRBV27; 10 bases align to TRBD1. This CDR3 region has 15 residues. V shed 6 bases and J 8 bases; nucleotides not matched to a gene: 9. Germline V lookup: CDR1 MNHEY, CDR2 SMNVEV (reference sequence).